The source of this TCR beta chain is a study of beta chain features in type 1 diabetes (dated by TCRdb to the late 2010s). Broadly, across the study: No differences in mean age, gender distribution, total cell number or subset yield were found between patients and healthy donors. In the study, TCRB repertoires of sorted circulating CD4+ T cell subsets from recently diagnosed type 1 diabetes patients were compared with those of matched healthy donors. Whereas all 30 or so donors provided naive and central memory subsets, regulatory and stem cell-like memory subsets were isolated from just 8 patients and about 8 healthy donors. Across all samples, fewer than 110,000,000 sorted cells were examined, and cell number per subset correlated strongly with RNA yield. Overall study outcomes, separate from this receptor: Patients with type 1 diabetes made fewer insertions and deleted more nucleotides at VDJ recombination sites, implying thymic rearrangement abnormalities. Only small numbers of individuals were included in the HLA sub-analyses, which left unresolved whether HLA type had any influence on TCRB rearrangement. The naive, central memory and regulatory TCRB repertoires appeared to resemble one another more closely among patients than among healthy donors. PCR may preferentially amplify shorter templates, but because patient and control samples were amplified and corrected together, any resulting skew would affect both groups equally. In all four CD4+ subsets, TCRB CDR3 length was moderately but significantly shorter in type 1 diabetes patients. Because cDNA rather than genomic DNA was sequenced, highly expressing activated cells could have been over-represented, although no difference in activation and CD3 levels was found between groups.

This clone has a handful of counts. No antigen is known for it. No base quality values were provided; no much bigger clone lies one nucleotide off. Each donor gave one peripheral blood draw, roughly 0.11 L on average, collected into heparinised tubes. A BD FACSAria II was used to sort naive, central memory, regulatory and stem cell-like memory CD4+ T cells with a panel that included CD45RO, CCR7, CD25, CD127, CD95 and CD27. A purity above 98% was achieved for all sorted populations. PBMCs were isolated immediately by Lymphoprep density gradient centrifugation and stained directly without culture. To minimize batch effects, samples were stained and sorted in pairs, one healthy donor with one patient per experiment. V is shortened by 10 bases, J by 1 base, and the region joining them spans 13 bases. CDR3 length: 14 amino acids, cysteine to phenylalanine. CDR3 DNA is the only sequence kept; it has 42 bases, read in frame from the first base. Based on the germline V gene, the CDR1 and CDR2 sequences are SGHTA and FQGNSA.

The entire amount of isolated RNA was reverse transcribed using the High Capacity cDNA Reverse Transcription Kit, so the sequenced TCRB transcripts were expressed ones. Deep immunoSEQ sequencing was applied to naive, central memory and regulatory T cell samples, giving an average of roughly 3.5 million total reads per sample. Sorted cells were lysed in RLT buffer, and RNA was extracted using DNase-treated RNeasy Micro or Mini kits according to cell number. Each cell subset was processed separately to prevent cross-contamination, with patient and healthy donor samples processed together. The immunoSEQ multiplex PCR was used to amplify TCRB sequences from cDNA, generating 87-bp fragments that spanned the CDR3 region. The amplicons were sequenced using the Illumina HiSeq platform. As for how the authors treated the data: PCR bias was corrected computationally using synthetic template baselines, and reads within Hamming distance 2 were collapsed, with unmergeable singletons discarded. Reads were aligned to IMGT to assign V, D and J genes, CDR3 length, and insertions or deletions at six rearrangement sites. Clonotype counts were normalized to sorted cell number within each subset before computing true diversity and Gini coefficients with the tcR R package. Repertoire sharing was quantified using the overlap coefficient calculated on TCRB nucleotide sequences. TCRdb provides this immuneACCESS table in a form limited to in-frame rearrangements. Some clones are lacking; in checked studies, under half of them reflect an unresolved V gene, and why the rest are absent is not known. Clonal size and the V and J genes are those of that table, whereas D and trimming came from the DNA. The sample yields under 400,000 clones; 14% were counted once. The ten most abundant clones make up about 6.7% of the sample.

The V gene is TRBV7-2 and the J gene is TRBJ2-2; the D gene lacks a confident call. This clonotype was sampled from a man under 40 in good health. The sequencing input was central memory CD4+ T cells from blood. CDR3 reads: CANYVEQNTGELFF. The bases are TGTGCCAACTACGTGGAACAGAACACCGGGGAGCTGTTTTTT. Extended through the reference TRBV7-2 and TRBJ2-2 proteins, this CDR3 yields the full variable domain: GAGVSQSPSNKVTEKGKDVELRCDPISGHTALYWYRQSLGQGLEFLIYFQGNSAPDKSGLPSDRFSAERTGGSVSTLTIQRTQQEDSAVYLCANYVEQNTGELFFGEGSRLTVL.